This TCR beta chain was profiled in a study of cytomegalovirus exposure and HLA in healthy donors. Study in general: An early release of data contained 75 million to 90 million unique TCRs, which came from HLA-typed donors. Study findings and constraints: Researchers counted roughly 150 TCR beta chains as cytomegalovirus-associated. Confirmation was obtained in vitro that a few CMV-associated chains are specific for CMV antigens. In a later analysis, at a false discovery rate of 0.05, approximately 18,000 TCR beta sequences were associated with HLA alleles.

Regarding this clone: Antigen: not known. A junction boundary mismatches the germline segment, possibly from a read error. Other DNA sequences in the same sample also yield this CDR3.

CDR3 length equals 15 residues. Germline assignment: CDR1 SGHTA and CDR2 FQGNSA. Amplification used 60 Vbeta primers and 13 Jbeta primers. Repertoires were generated with immunoSEQ multiplex PCR, while TCRdb's copy carries only in-frame clones and drops some. Of around 160,000 clones listed, over 75% were seen once; the top ten hold approximately 8.5%. The sequence was obtained from a man aged 18 to 30 in good health and CMV-seropositive. The sample was PBMCs. The V call is TRBV7-2, the J call TRBJ1-6; possible D gene TRBD1, 6 bases. The chain's CDR3 is CASSPQGSYNSPLHF. For the CDR3, the DNA is TGTGCCAGCAGCCCACAGGGCTCCTATAATTCCCCCCTCCACTTT.